A single sample is the source of the 15 T cell receptor beta chains below, sequenced in a study of blood T cells in healthy people across ages. The second PCR ran roughly 7 to 12 cycles with a sample-barcoded 5' primer and J-beta primers. TCRdb re-analysed the 5' RACE reads in MiXCR, keeping a single row per CDR3 protein. The profile shows over 950,000 distinct CDR3 sequences, about 53% of them singletons. Sequencing was performed on blood. All receptors come from a woman in her fifties or sixties in good health.

The chain recombines TRBV12-3 or TRBV12-4 with TRBJ2-7, with D maybe TRBD1 (5 bases). The CDR3 contains 14 residues. Trimming took off 6 bases at V and 3 bases at J, with 15 bases between the two ends. In nucleotides, the CDR3 is TGTGCCAGCAGCTATGACAGTGATGGCTACGAGCAGTACTTC. Encoded protein: CASSYDSDGYEQYF.

The V call is TRBV7-9, the J call TRBJ2-1; D gene unclear. Looked up from germline, CDR1 is SEHNR and CDR2 is FQNEAQ (reference sequence). The CDR3 extends over 12 amino acids. Deletions cut 6 bases from V and 8 bases from J, with 11 bases between. The CDR3 DNA is TGTGCCAGCAGGGATCTGGGCGATGAGCAGTTCTTC. This translates into CASRDLGDEQFF.

Worth noting for this clonotype: Germline and junction disagree at one end, which may indicate a read error. CDR3 in DNA: TGTGCCAGCAGCCTAGCGGGACCGTCAGATACGCAGTATTTT. Translation gives CASSLAGPSDTQYF. This rearrangement joins TRBV7-2 to TRBJ2-3; 9 bases fit TRBD2. This CDR3 spans 14 amino acids. The V gene's germline CDR1 is SGHTA and CDR2 FQGNSA.

The count of this clonotype is one. Given a much more abundant clone one base away, this may be a read error. V and J are TRBV12-3 or TRBV12-4 and TRBJ2-3; possible D gene TRBD2, 5 bases. This CDR3 contains 16 residues. Written as DNA, the CDR3 is TGTGCCGGCAGTTTATTTAGGGCCCGGCGGGCAGATACGCAGTATTTT. It specifies CAGSLFRARRADTQYF.

This clonotype has only a few counts. The rearrangement links TRBV3-1 to TRBJ1-2; no firm D call. The CDR3 consists of 13 residues. The V gene's germline CDR1 is LGHDT and CDR2 YNNKEL (reference sequence). V was pared by 0 bases and J by 4 bases, with 6 bases between. This CDR3 is CASSQDQVYGYTF. CDR3 bases: TGTGCCAGCAGCCAAGATCAGGTCTATGGCTACACCTTC.

This clonotype was counted only a few times. The rearrangement links TRBV4-2 to TRBJ2-3; 12 nucleotides agree with TRBD2. The CDR3 sequence is 16 residues long. From germline, CDR1 is LGHNA and CDR2 YNFKEQ. V dropped 5 bases and J dropped 2; count of bases not matched to a gene: 5. Here the CDR3 reads CASSARTSGNTDTQYF. The CDR3 nucleotides are TGTGCCAGCAGCGCGAGGACTAGCGGGAACACAGATACGCAGTATTTT.

In this sample, this clonotype turned up many times. The rearrangement joins TRBV28 to TRBJ2-3; TRBD2 is a possible D gene (5 bases). Per germline, CDR1 MDHEN and CDR2 SYDVKM. V was trimmed by 5 bases and J by 1 base, leaving 7 bases between them. The CDR3 consists of 13 residues. In DNA form, the CDR3 reads TGTGCCAGCAGTAGCGGAGGCACAGATACGCAGTATTTT. Its protein is CASSSGGTDTQYF.

The CDR3 sequence: CASSYGLATSTDTQYF. The CDR3 bases are TGTGCCAGCAGCTACGGACTAGCGACTTCCACAGATACGCAGTATTTT. This rearrangement joins TRBV7-2 to TRBJ2-3, with 9 bases fitting TRBD2. The CDR3 is made up of 16 amino acids. The germline V gene encodes CDR1 SGHTA and CDR2 FQGNSA. J was trimmed by 2 bases and V by 4 bases; bases with no gene match: 7.

The chain carries TRBV6-5 and TRBJ1-2, with D maybe TRBD1 (6 bases). Looked up from germline, CDR1 is MNHEY and CDR2 is SVGAGI. V was pared by 0 bases and J by 8 bases, with 13 bases between. The CDR3 is 14 residues long. The CDR3 DNA is TGTGCCAGCAGTTACTCGCACACAGGGCTGGGCTACACCTTC. Amino acids: CASSYSHTGLGYTF.

This sequence joins TRBV11-2 and TRBJ2-7, with D hard to call. CDR1 is SGHAT and CDR2 is FQNNGV in the germline V gene. The CDR3 covers 13 residues. The V end was cut by 0 bases, the J end by 4 bases, with 7 bases between. The CDR3 DNA reads as TGTGCCAGCAGCTTAGATCCCGATTACGAGCAGTACTTC. Protein: CASSLDPDYEQYF.

The genes are TRBV24-1 and TRBJ2-5, with a weak D call TRBD2 (6 bases). Trimming stripped 2 bases from V and 12 bases from J, with 15 bases between. CDR1 KGHDR and CDR2 SFDVKD come from the germline V gene. The CDR3 length is 13 residues. CDR3 DNA: TGTGCCACCAGTGATTGGGGGACTTACCGGGAGTACTTC. Translated: CATSDWGTYREYF.

The chain is built from TRBV3-1 and TRBJ1-4; D unresolved. V was pared by 1 base and J by 7 bases, with 19 bases between. Germline V gene lookup returns CDR1 LGHDT and CDR2 YNNKEL (reference sequence). This CDR3 is 17 amino acids long. CDR3 bases: TGTGCCAGCAGCCAAGTTCTGGGAGGAGCGACGAGTGAAAAACTGTTTTTT. It yields the protein CASSQVLGGATSEKLFF.

This chain uses TRBV29-1 with TRBJ2-1, with D possibly TRBD2 on 5 matching bases. This CDR3 region has 16 residues. V lost 7 bases, J lost 4 bases, and 23 bases lay in between. Germline V gene data show CDR1 as SQVTM and CDR2 as ANQGSEA. CDR3 sequence (DNA): TGCAGCGCCGAAAGAGGGCCCCGGCGATCGTACAATGAGCAGTTCTTC. This encodes CSAERGPRRSYNEQFF.

This clonotype occurred once. V gene TRBV24-1 combines with J gene TRBJ2-3; D may match TRBD1 or TRBD2 (7 bases each). This CDR3 contains 15 residues. Germline CDR1 KGHDR, CDR2 SFDVKD. V shed 3 bases and J shed 4 bases, with 13 bases lying between them. CDR3 bases: TGTGCCACCAGTGATCCGACAGGGAGGGCAGATACGCAGTATTTT. Translated: CATSDPTGRADTQYF.

This clonotype was seen a handful of times. This rearrangement joins TRBV5-1 to TRBJ1-2, with 10 bases aligning to TRBD1. CDR1 is SGHRS, CDR2 YFSETQ, per germline. The CDR3 covers 14 residues. The trim removed 0 bases at V and 8 bases at J, leaving 4 bases unmatched. CDR3 sequence (DNA): TGCGCCAGCAGCTTGGTGGGGACAGGGGCCGGCTACACCTTC. Protein sequence: CASSLVGTGAGYTF.